The T cell receptor beta chain under discussion was sequenced for a study of beta chain features in type 1 diabetes. Overall study: The patient and healthy donor groups were comparable for age, gender and cell yields.

By way of CD45RO/CCR7/CD25/CD127/CD95/CD27, the CD4+ regulatory, stem cell-like memory, central memory and naive cells were sorted. A word on this clone: What it binds is not known.

Reverse transcribing all isolated RNA meant expressed TCRB transcripts were sequenced. Measured with immunoSEQ multiplex PCR; TCRdb has only the in-frame clones, and not every one. This table has 250,000 to 350,000 clones, around 15% appearing once. The CDR3 consists of 18 residues. From germline, CDR1 is SNHLY and CDR2 FYNNEI. The ends were cut back, 8 bases at V and 0 bases at J, with 24 bases in the middle. Study results and limitations: Among patients with Type 1 diabetes, TCRB CDR3s were moderately but significantly shorter in every one of the four CD4+ subsets.

The receptor's source is a man aged 25 to 40 in good health. The material sequenced was central memory CD4+ T cells from blood. V is TRBV2 and J is TRBJ2-3, with D perhaps assigned TRBD1 or TRBD2 (5 bases each). CDR3 coding DNA: TGTGCCAGCTCCCAGGACACGCTAGCCCATTCTAGCACAGATACGCAGTATTTT. Translation: CASSQDTLAHSSTDTQYF.